Listed below are T cell receptor beta chains from one sample, sequenced in a study of T cells in Graves' hyperthyroidism and ophthalmopathy. Each CDR3 protein is one row after TCRdb ran MiXCR on the multiplex PCR reads. The sample comprises around 450,000 distinct CDR3 sequences, more than 15% of which are singletons, and 7.5% to 9% rests with the top ten. The sequenced sample was blood. Receptor source: a woman aged 18-35 years with Graves' hyperthyroidism. Both conserved end residues are part of each CDR3. A D gene is named only where the DNA matches it firmly. Expanded clones get a size class; other rows say once, few or many, or leave the size out.

v_gene: TRBV19
d_gene: NA
j_gene: TRBJ2-7
abundance: many
CDR3aa: CASSIRGYEQYF
CDR3nt: TGTGCCAGTAGTATTAGGGGCTACGAGCAGTACTTC

v_gene: TRBV4-1
d_gene: TRBD1
j_gene: TRBJ1-2
abundance: NA
CDR3aa: CASSQGGGPSNYGYTF
CDR3nt: TGCGCCAGCAGCCAAGGAGGGGGCCCTTCTAACTATGGCTACACCTTC

v_gene: TRBV18
d_gene: NA
j_gene: TRBJ1-2
abundance: NA
CDR3aa: CASSPTRITTTNYGYTF
CDR3nt: TGTGCCAGCTCACCCACACGGATTACCACTACTAACTATGGCTACACCTTC

v_gene: TRBV2
d_gene: NA
j_gene: TRBJ2-7
abundance: many
CDR3aa: CASSEGYEQYF
CDR3nt: TGTGCCAGCAGTGAGGGCTACGAGCAGTACTTC

v_gene: TRBV20-1
d_gene: NA
j_gene: TRBJ2-7
abundance: NA
CDR3aa: CSARAAVSYEQYF
CDR3nt: TGCAGTGCTAGGGCGGCCGTCTCCTACGAGCAGTACTTC

v_gene: TRBV15
d_gene: NA
j_gene: TRBJ1-2
abundance: many
CDR3aa: CATSRDGAGSNYGYTF
CDR3nt: TGTGCCACCAGCAGAGATGGGGCAGGGAGTAACTATGGCTACACCTTC

v_gene: TRBV6-2/TRBV6-3
d_gene: NA
j_gene: TRBJ2-7
abundance: NA
CDR3aa: CASSSGKVQYF
CDR3nt: TGTGCCAGCAGTTCCGGCAAGGTGCAGTACTTC

v_gene: TRBV20-1
d_gene: TRBD2
j_gene: TRBJ2-1
abundance: many
CDR3aa: CSARPAGVSDEQFF
CDR3nt: TGCAGTGCTAGACCAGCGGGGGTGTCGGATGAGCAGTTCTTC

v_gene: TRBV3-1
d_gene: NA
j_gene: TRBJ1-2
abundance: many
CDR3aa: CASSQGRSGNYTF
CDR3nt: TGTGCCAGCAGCCAAGGCCGCTCTGGAAATTATACCTTC

v_gene: TRBV6-1
d_gene: NA
j_gene: TRBJ2-1
abundance: many
CDR3aa: CASSRDGTPAYNEQFF
CDR3nt: TGTGCCAGCAGTCGCGATGGGACACCAGCCTACAATGAGCAGTTCTTC

v_gene: TRBV6-1
d_gene: NA
j_gene: TRBJ1-6
abundance: many
CDR3aa: CASSVWGEGSPLHF
CDR3nt: TGTGCCAGCAGTGTGTGGGGAGAAGGTTCACCCCTCCACTTT

v_gene: TRBV4-2
d_gene: TRBD1
j_gene: TRBJ1-4
abundance: many
CDR3aa: CASSQEGGTGWELFF
CDR3nt: TGTGCCAGCAGCCAAGAAGGCGGGACAGGATGGGAACTGTTTTTT

v_gene: TRBV30
d_gene: NA
j_gene: TRBJ1-6
abundance: NA
CDR3aa: CAWKKVGGYNSPLHF
CDR3nt: TGTGCCTGGAAGAAGGTAGGGGGGTATAATTCACCCCTCCACTTT

v_gene: TRBV3-1
d_gene: NA
j_gene: TRBJ1-5
abundance: few
CDR3aa: CASSRGGVLPGSNQPQHF
CDR3nt: TGTGCCAGCAGCCGGGGTGGGGTTCTCCCGGGGAGCAATCAGCCCCAGCATTTT

v_gene: TRBV30
d_gene: NA
j_gene: TRBJ1-1
abundance: few
CDR3aa: CAWSVRTTTEAFF
CDR3nt: TGTGCCTGGAGTGTACGGACAACCACTGAAGCTTTCTTT

v_gene: TRBV4-2
d_gene: NA
j_gene: TRBJ2-7
abundance: many
CDR3aa: CASSRGGAGYEQYF
CDR3nt: TGTGCCAGCAGCAGGGGGGGGGCGGGCTACGAGCAGTACTTC

v_gene: TRBV27
d_gene: TRBD1
j_gene: TRBJ2-7
abundance: many
CDR3aa: CASRRGRTNYEQYF
CDR3nt: TGTGCCAGCCGCAGGGGGCGTACAAACTACGAGCAGTACTTC

v_gene: TRBV19
d_gene: NA
j_gene: TRBJ2-2
abundance: many
CDR3aa: CASSMALATNGELFF
CDR3nt: TGTGCCAGTAGTATGGCCCTAGCGACGAACGGGGAGCTGTTTTTT

v_gene: TRBV5-1
d_gene: NA
j_gene: TRBJ2-7
abundance: few
CDR3aa: CASGLQWGAVGEQYF
CDR3nt: TGCGCCAGCGGCCTCCAGTGGGGGGCGGTTGGCGAGCAGTACTTC

v_gene: TRBV19
d_gene: TRBD2
j_gene: TRBJ2-5
abundance: few
CDR3aa: CASSGLAGVSEETQYF
CDR3nt: TGTGCCAGTAGCGGACTAGCGGGAGTGAGTGAAGAGACCCAGTACTTC

v_gene: TRBV20-1
d_gene: TRBD2
j_gene: TRBJ2-7
abundance: NA
CDR3aa: CSATGGGNEQYF
CDR3nt: TGCAGTGCAACCGGGGGGGGGAACGAGCAGTACTTC

v_gene: TRBV12-3/TRBV12-4
d_gene: NA
j_gene: TRBJ2-1
abundance: many
CDR3aa: CASSSRQANEQFF
CDR3nt: TGTGCCAGCAGTTCCAGACAGGCCAATGAGCAGTTCTTC

v_gene: TRBV4-1
d_gene: TRBD1
j_gene: TRBJ1-2
abundance: many
CDR3aa: CASSVVGQADGYTF
CDR3nt: TGCGCCAGCAGCGTAGTGGGACAGGCGGATGGCTACACCTTC

v_gene: TRBV20-1
d_gene: NA
j_gene: TRBJ2-7
abundance: many
CDR3aa: CSARVQGLGEQYF
CDR3nt: TGCAGTGCTAGAGTACAGGGCTTGGGGGAGCAGTACTTC

v_gene: TRBV28
d_gene: TRBD1
j_gene: TRBJ1-3
abundance: many
CDR3aa: CASGEQGVFGNTIYF
CDR3nt: TGTGCCAGTGGGGAACAGGGGGTATTTGGAAACACCATATATTTT

v_gene: TRBV20-1
d_gene: TRBD2
j_gene: TRBJ2-7
abundance: few
CDR3aa: CSARDGTSAYEQYF
CDR3nt: TGCAGTGCTAGAGACGGGACTAGCGCCTACGAGCAGTACTTC

v_gene: TRBV30
d_gene: TRBD1
j_gene: TRBJ2-3
abundance: many
CDR3aa: CAWNGQGPSTDTQYF
CDR3nt: TGTGCCTGGAACGGACAGGGCCCCAGCACAGATACGCAGTATTTT

v_gene: TRBV6-1
d_gene: NA
j_gene: TRBJ2-7
abundance: many
CDR3aa: CASSERGGYRVGIYEQYF
CDR3nt: TGTGCCAGCAGTGAAAGGGGCGGATATCGCGTTGGGATCTACGAGCAGTACTTC

v_gene: TRBV20-1
d_gene: NA
j_gene: TRBJ1-5
abundance: many
CDR3aa: CSVKGGNQPQHF
CDR3nt: TGCAGTGTTAAGGGCGGCAATCAGCCCCAGCATTTT

v_gene: TRBV11-3
d_gene: NA
j_gene: TRBJ1-1
abundance: many
CDR3aa: CASSSTNGGTEAFF
CDR3nt: TGTGCCAGCAGCTCGACTAACGGGGGGACTGAAGCTTTCTTT

v_gene: TRBV7-2
d_gene: NA
j_gene: TRBJ1-4
abundance: NA
CDR3aa: CASSLSAGLNEKLFF
CDR3nt: TGTGCCAGCAGCTTATCGGCAGGGCTTAATGAAAAACTGTTTTTT

v_gene: TRBV11-2
d_gene: TRBD2
j_gene: TRBJ2-3
abundance: many
CDR3aa: CASSLAVAGAGSDTQYF
CDR3nt: TGTGCCAGCAGCTTAGCGGTGGCGGGAGCCGGCTCAGATACGCAGTATTTT

v_gene: TRBV20-1
d_gene: NA
j_gene: TRBJ2-7
abundance: NA
CDR3aa: CSARRGAELYEQYF
CDR3nt: TGCAGTGCTAGACGGGGCGCAGAACTCTACGAGCAGTACTTC

v_gene: TRBV15
d_gene: NA
j_gene: TRBJ2-3
abundance: many
CDR3aa: CATRTRDRPTDTQYF
CDR3nt: TGTGCCACCAGAACCCGGGACCGTCCCACAGATACGCAGTATTTT

v_gene: TRBV3-1
d_gene: TRBD2
j_gene: TRBJ2-5
abundance: many
CDR3aa: CASSQDPAGGRETQYF
CDR3nt: TGTGCCAGCAGCCAAGATCCGGCGGGGGGGCGGGAGACCCAGTACTTC

v_gene: TRBV15
d_gene: NA
j_gene: TRBJ1-2
abundance: NA
CDR3aa: CATSTLRDDYGYTF
CDR3nt: TGTGCCACCAGCACCCTCAGGGATGACTATGGCTACACCTTC

v_gene: TRBV10-3
d_gene: NA
j_gene: TRBJ2-7
abundance: many
CDR3aa: CAISTPGAESYEQYF
CDR3nt: TGTGCCATCAGTACTCCCGGAGCTGAGTCCTACGAGCAGTACTTC

v_gene: TRBV11-2
d_gene: NA
j_gene: TRBJ1-3
abundance: NA
CDR3aa: CASSQQTGFGNTIYF
CDR3nt: TGTGCCAGCAGCCAGCAGACAGGTTTTGGAAACACCATATATTTT

v_gene: TRBV7-2
d_gene: TRBD2
j_gene: TRBJ2-7
abundance: many
CDR3aa: CASSLMAGAAYEQYF
CDR3nt: TGTGCCAGCAGCTTAATGGCGGGAGCAGCCTACGAGCAGTACTTC

v_gene: TRBV27
d_gene: TRBD1
j_gene: TRBJ2-7
abundance: many
CDR3aa: CASSPRPGTGAISYEQYF
CDR3nt: TGTGCCAGCAGTCCTCGTCCCGGGACAGGGGCCATCTCCTACGAGCAGTACTTC

v_gene: TRBV7-9
d_gene: TRBD1
j_gene: TRBJ2-7
abundance: many
CDR3aa: CASSLMTGNGGEQYF
CDR3nt: TGTGCCAGCAGCTTGATGACAGGGAACGGAGGCGAGCAGTACTTC

v_gene: TRBV12-3/TRBV12-4
d_gene: NA
j_gene: TRBJ2-7
abundance: many
CDR3aa: CATSKAGQGEQYF
CDR3nt: TGTGCCACCTCGAAGGCAGGGCAAGGCGAGCAGTACTTC

v_gene: TRBV28
d_gene: NA
j_gene: TRBJ1-4
abundance: many
CDR3aa: CASSLSDRPNEKLFF
CDR3nt: TGTGCCAGCAGTTTATCCGACAGACCCAATGAAAAACTGTTTTTT

v_gene: TRBV28
d_gene: NA
j_gene: TRBJ1-4
abundance: few
CDR3aa: CASSPGPMGTNEKLFF
CDR3nt: TGTGCCAGCAGCCCAGGGCCAATGGGCACTAATGAAAAACTGTTTTTT

v_gene: TRBV18
d_gene: NA
j_gene: TRBJ1-2
abundance: many
CDR3aa: CASSPGTGSGYTF
CDR3nt: TGTGCCAGCTCACCCGGTACAGGGAGCGGCTACACCTTC